A selection of T cell receptor beta chains follows, all from one sample in a study of identifying expanded T cells in peripheral blood. TCRdb's table, derived via immunoSEQ multiplex PCR, lists solely in-frame clones and lacks some. This sample has approximately 94,000 clones, with 80% to 90% found just once. Specimen: blood. The receptors stem from a person aged 18 to 75 in good health. CDR3s include the opening cysteine and the closing phenylalanine or tryptophan.

j_call v_call cdr3_aa
TRBJ1-1 TRBV18 CASSPVTLNTEAFF
TRBJ2-1 TRBV4-2 CASSQVSGAGKNEQFF
TRBJ2-5 TRBV5-1 CASSLGGGLETQYF
TRBJ1-2 TRBV29-1 CSVTGGYGYTF
TRBJ1-1 TRBV5-1 CASSPRRTGHTEAFF
TRBJ2-1 TRBV18 CASSLAGGSYNEQFF
TRBJ2-6 TRBV30 CAGGHRANVLTF
TRBJ2-3 TRBV11-1 CASSLVSGGVDTQYF
TRBJ2-3 TRBV7-3 CASSLNRGQGTDTQYF
TRBJ1-6 TRBV5-6 CASSSLGVSYNSPLHF
TRBJ2-2 TRBV7-2 CASSLQGRNTGELFF
TRBJ1-3 TRBV12-5 CASGLGGTGSLGNTIYF
TRBJ1-2 TRBV4-1 CASSQASADGYTF
TRBJ1-5 TRBV2 CASSKEGPQNNQPQHF